The 15 T cell receptor beta chains in this list originate from one sample, sequenced in a study of CD8 T cells in Susac syndrome. The RNA, roughly 0.45 to 1 ug, was put through reverse transcription using random hexamers. TCRdb independently ran MiXCR on the immunoSEQ multiplex PCR reads; one entry per CDR3 protein. The data hold fewer than 100,000 distinct CDR3 sequences, with more than 85% observed a single time. The sequenced material came from CD8+ T cells from PBMCs. These receptors came from a human donor with multiple sclerosis.

The chain combines TRBV14 with TRBJ2-1; TRBD1 aligns across 9 bases. Unmatched junction bases numbered 2, after V lost 1 base and J lost 4 bases. Germline V gene data show CDR1 as SGHDN and CDR2 as FVKESK. The CDR3 extends over 15 amino acids. The CDR3 region has the DNA TGTGCCAGCAGCCAAGGGACAGGGGTTTACAATGAGCAGTTCTTC. Residues: CASSQGTGVYNEQFF.

The chain carries TRBV3-1 and TRBJ1-4, with unresolved D. The length of the CDR3 is 12 residues. V was cut by 5 bases and J by 13 bases, with 14 bases left in between. Germline V gene sequence: CDR1 LGHDT, CDR2 YNNKEL (reference sequence). The CDR3, as DNA: TGTGCCAGCAGCTCCACGTCCGCGGCACTGTTTTTT. This gives the protein CASSSTSAALFF.

The genes are TRBV12-3 or TRBV12-4 and TRBJ2-3; D may be TRBD1 or TRBD2 (5 bases each). Deletions cut 5 bases from V and 5 bases from J, with 14 bases between. This CDR3 has 14 amino acids. The CDR3 protein is CASSTAVGVDTQYF. DNA of the CDR3: TGTGCCAGCAGTACCGCCGTGGGGGTAGATACGCAGTATTTT.

The chain employs TRBV3-1 and TRBJ2-3; maybe TRBD2 (7 bases). CDR1 and CDR2 (germline): LGHDT, YNNKEL (reference sequence). The CDR3 contains 16 residues. V was shortened by 4 bases and J by 2 bases, with 16 bases between the two germline ends. Written as DNA, the CDR3 is TGTGCCAGCAGCCCTTGGGGGCGGGGGTCCACAGATACGCAGTATTTT. Translated: CASSPWGRGSTDTQYF.

CDR3 sequence: CASSTPLDLYEQYF. CDR3 bases: TGTGCCAGCAGCACCCCCCTCGACCTCTACGAGCAGTACTTC. The chain has TRBV11-2 and TRBJ2-7; D not resolved. V was shortened by 5 bases and J by 3 bases, with 14 bases between the two germline ends. Per the germline V gene, CDR1 is SGHAT and CDR2 is FQNNGV. The CDR3 contains 14 residues.

J is TRBJ2-7 and V is TRBV11-2; D gene unclear. From germline, CDR1 is SGHAT and CDR2 FQNNGV. This CDR3 comprises 16 residues. V lost 1 base and J 6 bases, leaving 19 bases between the germline ends. The CDR3 region is CASSLVPLTYGSEQYF. The CDR3 DNA sequence: TGTGCCAGCAGCTTAGTTCCCCTAACGTACGGATCCGAGCAGTACTTC. Based on the CDR3 plus reference TRBV11-2 and TRBJ2-7, the full variable domain is EAGVAQSPRYKIIEKRQSVAFWCNPISGHATLYWYQQILGQGPKLLIQFQNNGVVDDSQLPKDRFSAERLKGVDSTLKIQPAKLEDSAVYLCASSLVPLTYGSEQYFGPGTRLTVT.

V is TRBV30 and J is TRBJ2-1; 9 nucleotides agree with TRBD2. This CDR3 region has 15 residues. The ends lost 3 bases at V and 4 bases at J; junction bases unmatched: 7. Per germline, CDR1 GTSNPN and CDR2 SVGIG (reference sequence). The CDR3 DNA follows: TGTGCCTGGAGGCAACTAGCGGGCTCTTACAATGAGCAGTTCTTC. Translated, it gives CAWRQLAGSYNEQFF.

V and J are TRBV12-3 or TRBV12-4 and TRBJ1-6, with a weak D call TRBD1 (6 bases). There are 15 residues in the CDR3. The ends were cut back, 8 bases at V and 5 bases at J, with 16 bases in the middle. The CDR3 reads CASGTKGVDNSPLHF. CDR3 coding DNA: TGTGCCAGCGGAACCAAGGGGGTGGATAATTCACCCCTCCACTTT.

The V and J genes are TRBV7-9 and TRBJ1-2; 7 bases agree with TRBD1. This CDR3 is built from 13 residues. CDR1 and CDR2 from the germline V gene are SEHNR and FQNEAQ (reference sequence). The J segment lost 4 bases and the V segment lost 5 bases, leaving 4 bases of the junction unmatched. CDR3 sequence: CASSLGQVYGYTF. CDR3 DNA sequence: TGTGCCAGCAGCCTAGGACAGGTCTATGGCTACACCTTC.

This sequence joins TRBV27 and TRBJ2-1; 8 nucleotides line up with TRBD2. From germline, CDR1 is MNHEY and CDR2 SMNVEV (reference sequence). The V and J ends lost 5 bases and 8 bases, in that order; junction bases with no gene match: 8. The CDR3 runs to 14 residues. CDR3 amino acids: CASSPGTSLDEQFF. CDR3 DNA: TGTGCCAGCAGTCCAGGGACTAGTTTGGATGAGCAGTTCTTC.

V is TRBV7-8 and J is TRBJ2-7; either TRBD1 or TRBD2 may supply D (5 bases each). This CDR3 spans 16 amino acids. V lost 0 bases and J lost 3, with 15 bases in between. The germline gives CDR1 SGHVS, CDR2 FQNEAQ. DNA for the CDR3: TGTGCCAGCAGCTTAGCGGAACCCTGGGACGGCTACGAGCAGTACTTC. It translates to CASSLAEPWDGYEQYF.

This clonotype was observed a single time. The chain couples TRBV5-1 to TRBJ1-1; possible D gene TRBD1, 5 bases. The germline V gene encodes CDR1 SGHRS and CDR2 YFSETQ. V was cut by 0 bases and J by 0 bases, with 12 bases left in between. CDR3 length equals 16 residues. DNA of the CDR3: TGCGCCAGCAGCTTGGCCGGACACCTCATGAACACTGAAGCTTTCTTT. The encoded protein is CASSLAGHLMNTEAFF.

The chain joins TRBV4-3 to TRBJ2-1; possible D gene TRBD2, 5 bases. The CDR3 extends over 16 amino acids. The V gene's germline CDR1 is LGHNA and CDR2 YSLEER. With 0 bases removed from V and 2 bases from J, the gap between germline ends came to 11 bases. The CDR3 region has the DNA TGCGCCAGCAGCCAAGATAGAGCGGTCCCCTACAATGAGCAGTTCTTC. Translation gives CASSQDRAVPYNEQFF.

The V call is TRBV20-1, the J call TRBJ1-5; D not certain. The germline gives CDR1 DFQATT, CDR2 SNEGSKA (reference sequence). The CDR3 consists of 14 residues. The V and J ends lost 0 bases and 8 bases respectively, with 14 bases between them. The CDR3 coding sequence is TGCAGTGCTAGAGAAGTAGAGGGAGGCAAGCCCCAGCATTTT. Translating it yields CSAREVEGGKPQHF.

The chain carries TRBV20-1 and TRBJ2-1; 10 bases are shared with TRBD2. CDR3 length equals 13 residues. Germline V lookup: CDR1 DFQATT, CDR2 SNEGSKA (reference sequence). With 4 bases clipped from V and 4 bases from J, the junction kept 1 base outside the gene matches. The CDR3 sequence is CSAKRGGYNEQFF. In DNA form, the CDR3 reads TGCAGTGCTAAGCGGGGGGGTTACAATGAGCAGTTCTTC.